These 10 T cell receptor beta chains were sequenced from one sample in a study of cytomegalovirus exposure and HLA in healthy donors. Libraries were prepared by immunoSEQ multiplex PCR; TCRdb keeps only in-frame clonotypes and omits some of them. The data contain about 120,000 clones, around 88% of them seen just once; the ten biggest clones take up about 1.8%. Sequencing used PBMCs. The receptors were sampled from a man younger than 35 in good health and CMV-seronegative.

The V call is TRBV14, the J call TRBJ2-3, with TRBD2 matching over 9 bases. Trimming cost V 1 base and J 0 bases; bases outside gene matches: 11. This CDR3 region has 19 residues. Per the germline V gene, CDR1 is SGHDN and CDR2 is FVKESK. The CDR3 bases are TGTGCCAGCAGCCAAGGGCTAGCGGGGCCATTAAGGAGCACAGATACGCAGTATTTT. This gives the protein CASSQGLAGPLRSTDTQYF. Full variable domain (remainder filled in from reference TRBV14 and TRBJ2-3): EAGVTQFPSHSVIEKGQTVTLRCDPISGHDNLYWYRRVMGKEIKFLLHFVKESKQDESGMPNNRFLAERTGGTYSTLKVQPAELEDSGVYFCASSQGLAGPLRSTDTQYFGPGTRLTVL.

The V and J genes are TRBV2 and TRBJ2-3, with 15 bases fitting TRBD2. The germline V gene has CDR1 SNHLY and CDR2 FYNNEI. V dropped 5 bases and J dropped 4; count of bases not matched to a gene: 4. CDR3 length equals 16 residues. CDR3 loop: CASSRTSGGVSDTQYF. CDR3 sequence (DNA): TGTGCCAGCAGTCGGACTAGCGGGGGGGTATCAGATACGCAGTATTTT.

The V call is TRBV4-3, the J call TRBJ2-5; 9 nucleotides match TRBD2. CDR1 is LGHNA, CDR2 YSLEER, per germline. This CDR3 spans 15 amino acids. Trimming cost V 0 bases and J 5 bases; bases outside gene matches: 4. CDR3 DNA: TGCGCCAGCAGCCAAGAGGGACTAGCAGAGGAGACCCAGTACTTC. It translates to CASSQEGLAEETQYF.

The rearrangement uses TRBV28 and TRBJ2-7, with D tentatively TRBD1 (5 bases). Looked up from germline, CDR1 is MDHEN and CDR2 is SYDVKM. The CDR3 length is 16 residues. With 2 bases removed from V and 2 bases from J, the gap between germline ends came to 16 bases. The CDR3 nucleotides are TGTGCCAGCAGTTTAATAGGGGAAAGGATAACCTACGAGCAGTACTTC. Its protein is CASSLIGERITYEQYF.

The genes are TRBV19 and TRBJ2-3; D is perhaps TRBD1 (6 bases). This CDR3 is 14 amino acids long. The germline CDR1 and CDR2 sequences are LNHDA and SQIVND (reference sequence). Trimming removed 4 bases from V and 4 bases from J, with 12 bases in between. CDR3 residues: CASSNRQEADTQYF. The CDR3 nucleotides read TGTGCCAGTAGTAACCGACAGGAAGCAGATACGCAGTATTTT.

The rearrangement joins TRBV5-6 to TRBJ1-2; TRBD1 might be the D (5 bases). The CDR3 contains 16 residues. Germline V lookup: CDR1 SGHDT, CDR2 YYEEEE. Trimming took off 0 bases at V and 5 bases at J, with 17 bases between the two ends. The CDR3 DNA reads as TGTGCCAGCAGCTTGGAACGACAGACGATGTGGTATGGCTACACCTTC. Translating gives CASSLERQTMWYGYTF.

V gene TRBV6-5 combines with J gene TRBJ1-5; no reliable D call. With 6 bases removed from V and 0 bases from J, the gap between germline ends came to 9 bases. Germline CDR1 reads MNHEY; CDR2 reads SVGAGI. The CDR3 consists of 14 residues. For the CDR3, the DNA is TGTGCCAGCAGCCCGGAGTATAGCAATCAGCCCCAGCATTTT. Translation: CASSPEYSNQPQHF.

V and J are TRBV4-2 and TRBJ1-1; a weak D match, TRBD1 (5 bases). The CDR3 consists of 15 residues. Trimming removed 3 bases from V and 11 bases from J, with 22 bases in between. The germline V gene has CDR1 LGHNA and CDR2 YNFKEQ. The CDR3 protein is CASSHVIRDSRGAFF. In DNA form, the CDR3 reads TGTGCCAGCAGCCACGTAATACGGGACTCCCGCGGGGCTTTCTTT.

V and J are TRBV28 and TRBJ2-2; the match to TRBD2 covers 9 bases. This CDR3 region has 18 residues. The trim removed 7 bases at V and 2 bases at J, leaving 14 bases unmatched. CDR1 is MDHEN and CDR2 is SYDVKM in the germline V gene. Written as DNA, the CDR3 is TGTGCCAGCACCCTACCGGGACTAGCTCCTAAAAACACCGGGGAGCTGTTTTTT. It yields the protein CASTLPGLAPKNTGELFF.

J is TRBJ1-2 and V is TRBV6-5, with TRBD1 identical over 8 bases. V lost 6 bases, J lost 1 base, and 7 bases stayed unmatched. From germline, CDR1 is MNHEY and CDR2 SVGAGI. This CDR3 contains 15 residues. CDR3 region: CASSSRDRNNYGYTF. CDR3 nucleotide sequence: TGTGCCAGCAGCAGCAGGGACAGGAATAACTATGGCTACACCTTC.